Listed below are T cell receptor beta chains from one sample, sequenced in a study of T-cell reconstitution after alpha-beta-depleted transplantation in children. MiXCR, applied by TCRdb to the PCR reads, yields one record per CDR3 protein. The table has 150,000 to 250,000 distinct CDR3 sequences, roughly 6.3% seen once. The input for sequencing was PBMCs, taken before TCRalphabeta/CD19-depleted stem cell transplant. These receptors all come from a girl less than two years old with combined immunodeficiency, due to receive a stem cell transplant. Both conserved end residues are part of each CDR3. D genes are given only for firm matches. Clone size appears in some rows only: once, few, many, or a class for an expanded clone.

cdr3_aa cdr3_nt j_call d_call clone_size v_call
CASSVGSLDRGVYEQYF TGTGCCAGCAGCGTAGGGTCTTTAGACAGGGGGGTCTACGAGCAGTACTTC TRBJ2-7 TRBD1 many TRBV9
CASSLKAGGFDEQYF TGCGCCAGCAGCTTAAAAGCGGGGGGGTTCGACGAGCAGTACTTC TRBJ2-7 TRBD2 many TRBV5-1
CASSASSGDTGELFF TGTGCCAGCAGCGCTAGTTCAGGAGACACCGGGGAGCTGTTTTTT TRBJ2-2 - many TRBV9
CATSRLEQQETQYF TGTGCCACCAGCAGACTAGAACAGCAAGAGACCCAGTACTTC TRBJ2-5 - many TRBV15
CAISTTGGQETQYF TGTGCCATCAGCACCACAGGGGGGCAAGAGACCCAGTACTTC TRBJ2-5 TRBD1 many TRBV10-3
CASSGTGVGYTF TGTGCCAGCAGCGGGACAGGGGTCGGCTACACCTTC TRBJ1-2 TRBD1 few TRBV12-3/TRBV12-4
CASSPNYDRGYEKLFF TGCGCCAGCAGCCCTAATTATGACAGGGGGTATGAAAAACTGTTTTTT TRBJ1-4 TRBD1 many TRBV4-3
CASSLSGLDEQFF TGTGCCAGCAGCTTAAGTGGTCTGGATGAGCAGTTCTTC TRBJ2-1 - many TRBV7-2
CSARDLASGGTTQYF TGCAGTGCTAGAGATTTGGCTAGCGGGGGGACCACGCAGTATTTT TRBJ2-3 TRBD2 - TRBV20-1
CASSGTGGQARVNEQFF TGTGCCAGCAGTGGGACCGGGGGACAGGCTCGGGTCAATGAGCAGTTCTTC TRBJ2-1 TRBD1 - TRBV2
CASSRGPEAFF TGTGCCAGCAGCCGGGGGCCGGAAGCTTTCTTT TRBJ1-1 - many TRBV7-2
CASSPFWQVETQYF TGTGCCAGCAGTCCCTTTTGGCAGGTTGAGACCCAGTACTTC TRBJ2-5 - many TRBV12-3/TRBV12-4
CASSYSTRETQYF TGTGCCAGCAGTTACTCGACGCGGGAGACCCAGTACTTC TRBJ2-5 - few TRBV6-6
CASSYSRDRDTQYF TGTGCCAGCAGTTACTCGAGGGACAGAGACACCCAGTACTTC TRBJ2-5 TRBD1 few TRBV6-5
CASSQDPGWTQYF TGCGCCAGCAGCCAAGATCCAGGGTGGACCCAGTACTTC TRBJ2-5 - many TRBV4-1
CASSKEQDRAASNYGYTF TGTGCCAGCAGCAAGGAGCAGGACAGGGCTGCTTCTAACTATGGCTACACCTTC TRBJ1-2 - many TRBV21-1
CASSVIHSGRAIEQFF TGCGCCAGCAGCGTAATTCACAGCGGGAGGGCCATTGAGCAGTTCTTC TRBJ2-1 TRBD2 few TRBV4-3
CATSRDTGHEQFF TGTGCCACCAGCAGAGACACGGGGCACGAGCAGTTCTTC TRBJ2-1 - many TRBV15
CASTLPGLAGKETQYF TGTGCCAGCACCCTCCCGGGACTAGCGGGGAAAGAGACCCAGTACTTC TRBJ2-5 TRBD2 - TRBV27
CASSWSTYEQYF TGTGCCAGCAGTTGGAGTACCTACGAGCAGTACTTC TRBJ2-7 - many TRBV7-9
CASSLRGVSYEQYF TGCGCCAGCAGCCTTAGGGGGGTCTCCTACGAGCAGTACTTC TRBJ2-7 - many TRBV5-1
CASSSGQGAREKLFF TGTGCCAGCAGCTCCGGACAGGGGGCGCGAGAAAAACTGTTTTTT TRBJ1-4 TRBD1 few TRBV5-6
CSARIGTEGSYNSPLHF TGCAGTGCTAGAATAGGGACAGAGGGCTCCTATAATTCACCCCTCCACTTT TRBJ1-6 TRBD1 few TRBV20-1
CASSVGPGNYNEQFF TGTGCCAGCAGCGTAGGTCCTGGAAACTACAATGAGCAGTTCTTC TRBJ2-1 - many TRBV9
CASSFVDSYEQYF TGTGCCAGCAGCTTTGTAGATTCCTACGAGCAGTACTTC TRBJ2-7 - many TRBV7-2
CASSRGASTEAFF TGCGCCAGCAGCCGGGGGGCGAGCACTGAAGCTTTCTTT TRBJ1-1 - many TRBV4-1
CASSSGTSGRGDTQYF TGTGCCAGCAGTTCCGGGACTAGCGGGAGAGGTGATACGCAGTATTTT TRBJ2-3 TRBD2 many TRBV12-3/TRBV12-4
CASTSRDSYEQYF TGTGCCAGCACCTCCCGGGACAGCTACGAGCAGTACTTC TRBJ2-7 TRBD1 many TRBV12-3/TRBV12-4
CSARREDSYEQYF TGCAGTGCTAGGCGGGAGGATTCCTACGAGCAGTACTTC TRBJ2-7 TRBD2 few TRBV20-1
CSVVGRGEYEQYF TGCAGCGTTGTCGGTCGCGGGGAATACGAGCAGTACTTC TRBJ2-7 - many TRBV29-1
CASSLDGKGYNEQFF TGTGCCAGCAGCTTGGACGGGAAAGGTTACAATGAGCAGTTCTTC TRBJ2-1 - many TRBV5-6
CASSSDSYEQYF TGTGCCAGCAGTTCAGACTCCTACGAGCAGTACTTC TRBJ2-7 - many TRBV12-3/TRBV12-4
CASRQTGQETQYF TGCGCCAGCAGGCAAACAGGCCAAGAGACCCAGTACTTC TRBJ2-5 - many TRBV5-1
CASSLNPGGETQYF TGTGCCAGCAGTCTAAATCCGGGCGGGGAGACCCAGTACTTC TRBJ2-5 - many TRBV7-8
CASSDIWGSGNPPQETQYF TGTGCCAGCAGTGATATTTGGGGTAGCGGGAACCCCCCCCAAGAGACCCAGTACTTC TRBJ2-5 TRBD2 many TRBV25-1
CASSAISRGPTYNEQFF TGTGCCAGCAGCGCTATATCGCGGGGGCCAACCTACAATGAGCAGTTCTTC TRBJ2-1 - many TRBV9
CASSLLAYEQYF TGTGCCAGCAGTTTGCTTGCCTACGAGCAGTACTTC TRBJ2-7 - many TRBV12-3/TRBV12-4
CSASILNTEAFF TGCAGCGCCTCAATTCTGAACACTGAAGCTTTCTTT TRBJ1-1 - medium-sized TRBV29-1
CSARDRAQGDTQYF TGCAGTGCTAGAGATCGGGCTCAGGGAGATACGCAGTATTTT TRBJ2-3 - many TRBV20-1
CASSQEFRREGIAKNIQYF TGCGCCAGCAGCCAAGAATTTCGTCGCGAGGGGATCGCCAAAAACATTCAGTACTTC TRBJ2-4 - many TRBV4-1
CATSRPGPSNTGELFF TGTGCCACCAGCAGACCGGGACCGTCGAACACCGGGGAGCTGTTTTTT TRBJ2-2 - few TRBV15
CASSQAESSYEQYF TGTGCCAGCAGCCAGGCGGAGAGCTCCTACGAGCAGTACTTC TRBJ2-7 - many TRBV3-1
CATCHGTDNSNEQFF TGTGCCACCTGCCATGGGACAGATAACTCGAATGAGCAGTTCTTC TRBJ2-1 TRBD1 many TRBV12-3/TRBV12-4
CAWSIQGADTQYF TGTGCCTGGAGTATCCAGGGAGCAGATACGCAGTATTTT TRBJ2-3 - - TRBV30
CSARDHRAANYGYTF TGCAGTGCTAGAGATCACAGGGCCGCTAACTATGGCTACACCTTC TRBJ1-2 - few TRBV20-1
CASSQAGLNYGYTF TGCGCCAGCAGCCAAGCTGGACTCAACTATGGCTACACCTTC TRBJ1-2 - many TRBV4-1
CTSCLMGLAGTIYNEQFF TGTACCAGCTGTTTAATGGGACTAGCGGGGACAATCTACAATGAGCAGTTCTTC TRBJ2-1 TRBD2 once TRBV2
CASSPTLRTQYF TGTGCCAGCAGCCCCACCCTCCGGACCCAGTACTTC TRBJ2-5 - many TRBV7-9
CASSQDGRERDTQYF TGTGCCAGCAGCCAAGATGGCAGGGAAAGAGATACGCAGTATTTT TRBJ2-3 - many TRBV3-1
CASSSRTVPYGYTF TGTGCCAGCAGCTCAAGGACAGTTCCTTATGGCTACACCTTC TRBJ1-2 - - TRBV7-2
CASSVNSNQPQHF TGTGCCAGCAGCGTGAACAGCAATCAGCCCCAGCATTTT TRBJ1-5 - many TRBV9
CASSQDKQGVGETQYF TGCGCCAGCAGCCAAGATAAGCAGGGGGTAGGGGAGACCCAGTACTTC TRBJ2-5 TRBD1 - TRBV4-1
CASSQVPLAGGYTTGELFF TGCGCCAGCAGCCAAGTTCCACTAGCGGGGGGCTATACCACCGGGGAGCTGTTTTTT TRBJ2-2 TRBD2 many TRBV4-1
CASSADRGRGYTF TGTGCCAGCAGCGCGGACAGGGGAAGAGGCTACACCTTC TRBJ1-2 TRBD1 many TRBV13
CASSGSWTGGYEQYF TGTGCCAGCAGTGGAAGTTGGACAGGGGGCTACGAGCAGTACTTC TRBJ2-7 TRBD1 many TRBV2